This T cell receptor (beta chain) came from a study of CD8+ T cells in alopecia areata. Per germline, CDR1 SGHTA and CDR2 FQGNSA. V was clipped by 3 bases and J by 2 bases, with 10 bases between them. The CDR3 consists of 14 residues. Sorting of CD4+ and CD8+ T cells was performed on PBMCs. Study conclusions and caveats: Affected lesional scalp, above all in alopecia totalis/universalis, was more clonal than normal scalp.

The sequencing template was cDNA reverse transcribed from extracted RNA. The repertoire was sequenced with immunoSEQ multiplex PCR; TCRdb's copy has only in-frame clones and lacks some. This table holds about 150,000 clones, less than 75% found once. Regarding this clone: Antigen: not known.

The receptor comes from a human donor in good health. The sequenced sample consisted of CD8+ T cells sorted from blood. V is TRBV7-2 and J is TRBJ2-5; D perhaps matches TRBD1 (5 bases). CDR3 region: CASSLRGQQETQYF. CDR3 bases: TGTGCCAGCAGCTTGCGAGGACAACAAGAGACCCAGTACTTC.